This is a list of T cell receptor beta chains from one sample in a study of CD8+CD57+ T cells in acquired aplastic anemia. From the reads, TCRdb called clonotypes with MiXCR, one entry per CDR3 protein. This table has 200,000 or so distinct CDR3 sequences, roughly 53% appearing once. The sample was sorted CD4+, CD8+, or CD8+CD57+ T cells (not recorded which) from PBMCs. The receptors shown here come from a human donor with aplastic anemia. The CDR3 runs from the conserved cysteine through the conserved F or W. Each record gives: D gene, clone size, J gene, V gene, CDR3 DNA, CDR3 protein. D genes are given only for firm matches. For some rows the clone size is stated as once, few or many, or as a class when expanded; others skip it.

D: -
size: -
J: TRBJ1-1
V: TRBV15
DNA: TGTGCCACCAGCAGAGATTTCTCCGGTAACACTGAAGCTTTCTTT
CDR3: CATSRDFSGNTEAFF

D: -
size: many
J: TRBJ1-3
V: TRBV10-1
DNA: TGCGCCAGCAGTGCCTCCCCGGACCCGAGCTCTGGAAACACCATATATTTT
CDR3: CASSASPDPSSGNTIYF

D: -
size: -
J: TRBJ2-3
V: TRBV27
DNA: TGTGCCAGCAGTTCCCCTTCTTATGAGGGAGATACGCAGTATTTT
CDR3: CASSSPSYEGDTQYF

D: TRBD2
size: -
J: TRBJ2-5
V: TRBV19
DNA: TGTGCCAGTAGTATCAGGGGACTAGCGGGGGGTTTTGGTGTCCAGTACTTC
CDR3: CASSIRGLAGGFGVQYF

D: TRBD1
size: -
J: TRBJ2-1
V: TRBV19
DNA: TGTGCCAGTAGGCCCTCCCGGGACAGGGTCAATGAGCGGTTCTTC
CDR3: CASRPSRDRVNERFF

D: -
size: -
J: TRBJ2-1
V: TRBV24-1
DNA: TGTGCCCCCCCCTTTCAGCACTCCTCCTACAATGAGCAGTTCTTC
CDR3: CAPPFQHSSYNEQFF

D: -
size: many
J: TRBJ2-3
V: TRBV5-6
DNA: TGTGCCAGCAGCCCCTCAGGCACAGATACGCAGTATTTT
CDR3: CASSPSGTDTQYF

D: -
size: few
J: TRBJ2-3
V: TRBV20-1
DNA: TGCAGCGGGGGCTACGATACGCAGTATTTT
CDR3: CSGGYDTQYF

D: TRBD1
size: many
J: TRBJ1-1
V: TRBV20-1
DNA: TGCAGTGCTGGCAGGACAGGCCGGGGGGCTGAAGCTTTCTTT
CDR3: CSAGRTGRGAEAFF

D: TRBD2
size: -
J: TRBJ2-1
V: TRBV7-9
DNA: TGTGCCAGCAGGACACGACTAGCGGGGGTCCTCTACAATGAGCAGTTCTTC
CDR3: CASRTRLAGVLYNEQFF

D: -
size: many
J: TRBJ2-1
V: TRBV2
DNA: TGTGCCAGCAGCCCCGGGAACTGGGCCAATGAGCAGTTCTTC
CDR3: CASSPGNWANEQFF

D: -
size: many
J: TRBJ1-2
V: TRBV15
DNA: TGTGCCACCAGCAGAGATCTGACAGAGGGGGGTGGCTACACCTTC
CDR3: CATSRDLTEGGGYTF

D: -
size: many
J: TRBJ1-2
V: TRBV20-1
DNA: TGCAGTGCCAGCCCACCTACAGGGCGAGAGACGAGGAGTGGCTATGGCTACACCTTC
CDR3: CSASPPTGRETRSGYGYTF

D: TRBD1
size: many
J: TRBJ2-1
V: TRBV7-8
DNA: TGTGCCAGCAGCCCGGCCGTGGGACAGGTTACTAATGAGCAGTTCTTC
CDR3: CASSPAVGQVTNEQFF

D: -
size: many
J: TRBJ1-1
V: TRBV6-1
DNA: TGTGCCAGCACCTTAAGGGGGGGAGACACTGAAGCTTTCTTT
CDR3: CASTLRGGDTEAFF

D: -
size: many
J: TRBJ1-2
V: TRBV20-1
DNA: TGCAGTGCTAGCGGACAGAATTATGGCTACACCTTC
CDR3: CSASGQNYGYTF

D: TRBD2
size: -
J: TRBJ2-3
V: TRBV20-1
DNA: TGCAGTGCTAGAGCTGGGACTAAAAGCACAGATACGCAGTATTTT
CDR3: CSARAGTKSTDTQYF

D: TRBD1
size: -
J: TRBJ2-2
V: TRBV7-9
DNA: TGTGCCAGCAGCGTCTCCGGGACAGGTGTCACCGGGGAGCTGTTTTTT
CDR3: CASSVSGTGVTGELFF

D: -
size: -
J: TRBJ2-1
V: TRBV6-6
DNA: TGTGCCAGCAGTGCCCGGGACTTACAACTGGATGAGCAGTTCTTC
CDR3: CASSARDLQLDEQFF

D: -
size: once
J: TRBJ1-1
V: TRBV10-3
DNA: TGTGCCATCAGGAACCCGGGAGGCGAGAACACTGAAGCTTTCTTT
CDR3: CAIRNPGGENTEAFF

D: TRBD1
size: -
J: TRBJ2-6
V: TRBV19
DNA: TGTGCCAGTAGTTCTAGGACAGGGGCCTCTGGGGCCAACGTCCTGACTTTC
CDR3: CASSSRTGASGANVLTF

D: -
size: few
J: TRBJ2-1
V: TRBV9
DNA: TGTGCCAGCAGCCAAGTAGGGGGGGGGGTCTACAATGAGCAGTTCTTC
CDR3: CASSQVGGGVYNEQFF

D: -
size: -
J: TRBJ2-7
V: TRBV20-1
DNA: TGCAGTGCCAGCTCGGGCCAGGCCTACGAGCAGTACTTC
CDR3: CSASSGQAYEQYF

D: TRBD1
size: -
J: TRBJ2-6
V: TRBV2
DNA: TGTGCCAGCAGGGGGACAGGGACCGGGGCCAACGTCCTGACTTTC
CDR3: CASRGTGTGANVLTF

D: TRBD1
size: few
J: TRBJ2-7
V: TRBV30
DNA: TGTGCCTCCACGGGGACAGGGGGTTCCTACGAGCAGTACTTC
CDR3: CASTGTGGSYEQYF

D: -
size: many
J: TRBJ2-5
V: TRBV6-1
DNA: TGTGCCAGCAGTGAAGCGGGGGCGACGGGGGAGACCCAGTACTTC
CDR3: CASSEAGATGETQYF

D: TRBD1
size: -
J: TRBJ2-7
V: TRBV20-1
DNA: TGCAGTGCCGGGACAGGGTTGTCCTACGAGCAGTACTTC
CDR3: CSAGTGLSYEQYF

D: TRBD2
size: many
J: TRBJ2-1
V: TRBV5-8
DNA: TGTGCCAGCAGCTTCCGTGGCCTAGCGGGGCTCTCCTACAATGAGCAGTTCTTC
CDR3: CASSFRGLAGLSYNEQFF

D: -
size: many
J: TRBJ2-7
V: TRBV10-3
DNA: TGTGCCATCAGTGAATTGGGTAGGGAGCAGTACTTC
CDR3: CAISELGREQYF

D: -
size: many
J: TRBJ2-7
V: TRBV5-8
DNA: TGTGCCAGCAGCTTGGGATCCTCCTACGAGCAGTACTTC
CDR3: CASSLGSSYEQYF

D: TRBD1
size: few
J: TRBJ2-3
V: TRBV6-6
DNA: TGTGCCAGCAGTTTTAACAGGGGTGAAGGTACGCAGTATTTT
CDR3: CASSFNRGEGTQYF

D: TRBD1
size: few
J: TRBJ2-7
V: TRBV29-1
DNA: TGCAGCGTGGCAGGGGGTGACCCCTACGAGCAGTACTTC
CDR3: CSVAGGDPYEQYF

D: -
size: many
J: TRBJ2-7
V: TRBV3-1
DNA: TGTGCCGCCTCGACAGGTCGGCCCTACGAGCAGTACTTC
CDR3: CAASTGRPYEQYF

D: -
size: -
J: TRBJ2-6
V: TRBV29-1
DNA: TGCAGCGTCATACAGGGCAACGGGGCCAACGTCCTGACTTTC
CDR3: CSVIQGNGANVLTF

D: -
size: -
J: TRBJ2-7
V: TRBV20-1
DNA: TGCAGTGCTAGAGAGACGGGTGGGCCCTACGAGCAGTACTTC
CDR3: CSARETGGPYEQYF

D: TRBD2
size: many
J: TRBJ2-5
V: TRBV6-1
DNA: TGTGCCATCGGGGGGGCAGCCGAAGAGACCCAGTACTTC
CDR3: CAIGGAAEETQYF

D: TRBD1
size: -
J: TRBJ1-2
V: TRBV9
DNA: TGTGCCAGCAGCGTCCAGCGGACAGGGGGCGCGGGGGACTATGGCTACACCTTC
CDR3: CASSVQRTGGAGDYGYTF

D: -
size: many
J: TRBJ1-6
V: TRBV5-1
DNA: TGCGCCAGCAGCCCAATGCCCCCGCAGGGCCAATCACCCCTCCACTTT
CDR3: CASSPMPPQGQSPLHF